Following are 20 T cell receptor beta chains from one sample sequenced in a study of PD-1 and CTLA-4 blockade in melanoma. Measured with immunoSEQ multiplex PCR; TCRdb has only the in-frame clones, and not every one. Of around 21,000 clones listed, roughly 88% are singletons. Sequences were derived from CD8+ T cells from peripheral blood, sampled before anti-PD-1 treatment. The receptors come from a human donor with melanoma.

The rearrangement joins TRBV25-1 to TRBJ2-3; either TRBD1 or TRBD2 may fit D (5 bases each). V was pared by 4 bases and J by 2 bases, with 10 bases between. Germline V CDR1 and CDR2: MGHDK, SYGVNS. The CDR3 covers 14 residues. The CDR3 DNA follows: TGTGCCAGCAGTGGACAGCGGACCACAGATACGCAGTATTTT. Translation: CASSGQRTTDTQYF.

The rearrangement joins TRBV13 to TRBJ1-2, with D unclear. This CDR3 is built from 13 residues. Germline V lookup: CDR1 PRHDT, CDR2 FYEKMQ (reference sequence). Trimming removed 1 base from V and 0 bases from J, with 3 bases in between. In nucleotides, the CDR3 is TGTGCCAGCAGCTTAGAAGCTAACTATGGCTACACCTTC. Protein: CASSLEANYGYTF.

CDR3 DNA: TGTGCCAGCGGAAAGACAACCAGTGGCACTGAAGCTTTCTTT. It encodes CASGKTTSGTEAFF. The chain recombines TRBV6-5 with TRBJ1-1; D not certain. CDR3 length: 14 residues. CDR1 and CDR2 (germline): MNHEY, SVGAGI. With 8 bases removed from V and 4 bases from J, the gap between germline ends came to 17 bases.

The rearrangement links TRBV4-3 to TRBJ2-1; D possibly corresponds to TRBD2 (5 bases). This CDR3 spans 15 amino acids. The V end lost 4 bases, the J end lost 4 bases, and 14 bases lay between the germline ends. The germline V gene encodes CDR1 LGHNA and CDR2 YSLEER. The CDR3 reads CASSPEGQRYNEQFF. In DNA form, the CDR3 reads TGCGCCAGCAGCCCAGAGGGCCAGAGATACAATGAGCAGTTCTTC.

Only one count was recorded for this clone. CDR3 sequence reads: CASSFESASYEQYF. The CDR3 bases are TGTGCCAGCAGCTTCGAATCGGCTTCCTACGAGCAGTACTTC. This chain links TRBV5-4 with TRBJ2-7; D remains unclear. The CDR3 covers 14 residues. CDR1 is SGHNT and CDR2 is YYREEE in the germline V gene (reference sequence). Trimming took 2 bases from V and 1 from J, leaving 10 bases between them. Together with reference TRBV5-4 and TRBJ2-7, the CDR3 gives the full variable domain: ETGVTQSPTHLIKTRGQQVTLRCSSQSGHNTVSWYQQALGQGPQFIFQYYREEENGRGNFPPRFSGLQFPNYSSELNVNALELDDSALYLCASSFESASYEQYFGPGTRLTVT.

V is TRBV18 and J is TRBJ1-5, with 12 bases aligning to TRBD1. The germline CDR1 and CDR2 sequences are KGHSH and LQKENI. With V trimmed by 2 bases and J by 7 bases, 12 bases remained unmatched. The CDR3 covers 18 residues. This CDR3 reads CASSPFPGQGARGQPQHF. The CDR3 DNA reads as TGTGCCAGCTCACCATTTCCGGGACAGGGGGCGAGGGGGCAGCCCCAGCATTTT.

In this sample, this clone turned up once. CDR3 sequence: CASSEYPGMGQPQHF. The CDR3 DNA reads as TGTGCCAGCAGTGAATACCCAGGGATGGGTCAGCCCCAGCATTTT. This sequence joins TRBV6-1 and TRBJ1-5; D is possibly TRBD1 (5 bases). V was clipped by 2 bases and J by 6 bases, with 14 bases between them. Germline CDR1 is MNHNS and CDR2 is SASEGT. CDR3 size: 15 residues.

The chain is built from TRBV7-9 and TRBJ2-7, with D possibly called TRBD1 or TRBD2 (5 bases each). V shed 5 bases and J shed 3 bases, with 20 bases lying between them. The CDR3 has 16 residues. Germline values: CDR1 SEHNR, CDR2 FQNEAQ (reference sequence). The DNA of the CDR3 is TGTGCCAGCAGCCTACACGATGGGGACCTCGTCTACGAGCAGTACTTC. This sequence encodes CASSLHDGDLVYEQYF. The full variable domain, rest sourced from reference TRBV7-9 and TRBJ2-7, is DTGVSQNPRHKITKRGQNVTFRCDPISEHNRLYWYRQTLGQGPEFLTYFQNEAQLEKSRLLSDRFSAERPKGSFSTLEIQRTEQGDSAMYLCASSLHDGDLVYEQYFGPGTRLTVT.

This chain links TRBV11-2 with TRBJ1-4; D remains ambiguous. Germline V gives CDR1 SGHAT, CDR2 FQNNGV. Deletions cut 1 base from V and 5 bases from J, with 8 bases between. The CDR3 extends over 14 amino acids. The CDR3 DNA reads TGTGCCAGCAGCTTAGTCGGATTAAATGAAAAACTGTTTTTT. Translating it yields CASSLVGLNEKLFF.

V gene TRBV5-1 combines with J gene TRBJ2-4; perhaps TRBD1 as D (5 bases). CDR3 length: 16 residues. The V and J ends lost 4 bases and 6 bases respectively, with 20 bases between them. Germline V gives CDR1 SGHRS, CDR2 YFSETQ. The CDR3 coding sequence is TGCGCCAGCAGCCCGATGTCAGGGTTCATGGGAAACATTCAGTACTTC. Protein: CASSPMSGFMGNIQYF.

This clone was detected only a few times. This chain joins TRBV4-1 and TRBJ2-1; 9 bases match TRBD1. The CDR3 has 15 amino acids. The junction had 7 bases not matched to a gene; V was cut back by 5 bases and J by 5 bases. The germline V gene has CDR1 MGHRA and CDR2 YSYEKL. CDR3 loop: CASSFRQGENNEQFF. CDR3 nucleotide sequence: TGCGCCAGCAGCTTTCGACAGGGGGAAAACAATGAGCAGTTCTTC.

The chain recombines TRBV7-3 with TRBJ1-1; D gene ambiguous. Germline CDR1 is SGHTA and CDR2 is FQGTGA. Trimming took 5 bases from V and 4 from J, leaving 11 bases between them. The CDR3 contains 13 residues. CDR3 in amino acids: CASSLLPGTEAFF. The CDR3 DNA follows: TGTGCCAGCAGCCTCCTGCCGGGCACTGAAGCTTTCTTT.

J is TRBJ2-2 and V is TRBV4-1, with 8 bases identical to TRBD1. This CDR3 contains 14 residues. The V and J ends lost 10 bases and 7 bases, in that order; junction bases with no gene match: 11. CDR1 is MGHRA and CDR2 is YSYEKL in the germline V gene. The CDR3 is CATRQGAVDGELFF. DNA for the CDR3: TGCGCCACCCGGCAGGGGGCAGTGGACGGGGAGCTGTTTTTT.

The chain joins TRBV4-3 to TRBJ1-2, with D perhaps matching TRBD1 (5 bases). The CDR3 sequence is 16 residues long. Germline CDR1 is LGHNA and CDR2 is YSLEER. The V end was cut by 0 bases, the J end by 6 bases, with 17 bases between. The DNA of the CDR3 is TGCGCCAGCAGCCAAGATCCCTTCCAAGGGGTGGATGGCTACACCTTC. The encoded protein is CASSQDPFQGVDGYTF.

This chain links TRBV28 with TRBJ2-5; 9 bases align to TRBD1. Germline lookup yields CDR1 MDHEN and CDR2 SYDVKM. The CDR3 spans 15 residues. The V and J ends lost 7 bases and 5 bases, in that order; junction bases with no gene match: 11. CDR3 region: CASTPGTGSSETQYF. The CDR3, as DNA: TGTGCCAGCACCCCCGGGACAGGGTCGTCCGAGACCCAGTACTTC.

This rearrangement joins TRBV4-1 to TRBJ1-2; D not certain. This CDR3 has 15 amino acids. The V end lost 0 bases, the J end lost 12 bases, and 20 bases lay between the germline ends. Germline-derived CDR1 and CDR2 are MGHRA and YSYEKL. The CDR3: CASSQDQTARATNTF. CDR3 DNA sequence: TGCGCCAGCAGCCAAGATCAAACAGCCCGCGCGACCAACACCTTC.

This clone came up a few times. The chain's CDR3 is CASSYGTEDGYTF. In nucleotides, the CDR3 is TGTGCCAGCAGTTACGGGACAGAGGACGGCTACACCTTC. The chain links TRBV6-2 or TRBV6-3 to TRBJ1-2; TRBD1 aligns across 7 bases. Looked up from germline, CDR1 is MNHEY and CDR2 is SVGEGT. V was clipped by 2 bases and J by 8 bases; unmatched bases: 5. The CDR3 loop spans 13 amino acids.

This clone was picked up one time. V is TRBV13 and J is TRBJ1-1; D unresolved. The length of the CDR3 is 13 residues. V dropped 5 bases and J dropped 0 bases, with 7 bases sitting between them. Germline values: CDR1 PRHDT, CDR2 FYEKMQ (reference sequence). The CDR3 DNA reads TGTGCCAGCAGCGCCTCAATGAACACTGAAGCTTTCTTT. It encodes CASSASMNTEAFF.

This clone was counted between two and nine times. This chain joins TRBV21-1 and TRBJ1-5. TRBV21-1 is assigned pseudogene status. This CDR3 comprises 18 residues. The CDR3 region has the DNA TGTGCCAGCAGCAAAGCGCGGTTTCGGCAGTGCCTCGGTCAGCCCCAGCATTTT. This translates into CASSKARFRQCLGQPQHF.

The genes are TRBV7-9 and TRBJ1-2, with 7 bases lining up with TRBD1. V was pared by 1 base and J by 4 bases, with 6 bases of the junction left unmatched. This CDR3 has 15 residues. CDR1 is SEHNR and CDR2 is FQNEAQ in the germline V gene (reference sequence). CDR3 protein: CASSLGQGGTYGYTF. As DNA, the CDR3 is TGTGCCAGCAGCTTAGGGCAGGGGGGCACCTATGGCTACACCTTC.